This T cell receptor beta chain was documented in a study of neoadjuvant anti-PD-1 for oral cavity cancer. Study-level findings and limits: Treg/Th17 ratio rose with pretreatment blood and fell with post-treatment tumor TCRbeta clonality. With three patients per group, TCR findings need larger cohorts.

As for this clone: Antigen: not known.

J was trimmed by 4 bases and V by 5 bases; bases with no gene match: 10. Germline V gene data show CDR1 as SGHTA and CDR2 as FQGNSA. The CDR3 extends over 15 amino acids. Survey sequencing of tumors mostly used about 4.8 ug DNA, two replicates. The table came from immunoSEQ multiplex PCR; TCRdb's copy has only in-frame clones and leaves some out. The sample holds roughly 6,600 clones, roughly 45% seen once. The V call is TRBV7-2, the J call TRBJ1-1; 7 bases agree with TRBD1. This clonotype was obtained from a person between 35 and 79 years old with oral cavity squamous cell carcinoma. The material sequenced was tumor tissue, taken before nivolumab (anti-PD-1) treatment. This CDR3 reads CASSPPTGRGTEAFF. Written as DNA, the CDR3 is TGTGCCAGCAGCCCCCCGACAGGGAGGGGCACTGAAGCTTTCTTT.